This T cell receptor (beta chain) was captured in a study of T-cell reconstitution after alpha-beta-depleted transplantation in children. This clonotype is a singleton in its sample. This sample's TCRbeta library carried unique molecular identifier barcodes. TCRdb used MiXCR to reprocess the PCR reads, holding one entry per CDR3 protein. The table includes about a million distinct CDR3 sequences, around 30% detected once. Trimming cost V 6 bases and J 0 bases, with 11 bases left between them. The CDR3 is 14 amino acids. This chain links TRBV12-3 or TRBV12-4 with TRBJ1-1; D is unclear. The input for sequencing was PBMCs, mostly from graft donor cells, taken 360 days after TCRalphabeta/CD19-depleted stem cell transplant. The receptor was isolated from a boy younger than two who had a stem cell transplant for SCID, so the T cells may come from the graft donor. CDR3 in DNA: TGTGCCAGCAGCCCCGAAGGCTTGAACACTGAAGCTTTCTTT. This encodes CASSPEGLNTEAFF.